The entry that follows covers one T cell receptor (beta chain) sequence. Clones were read by immunoSEQ multiplex PCR, and TCRdb kept only the in-frame ones, dropping some. The repertoire has roughly 100,000 clones, 93% of them found once; the top ten carry about 5%. The data were taken from a study of T cell responses to AZD1222 COVID-19 vaccine. Trimming removed 4 bases at V and 0 bases at J, with 8 bases between. This CDR3 has 14 amino acids. The germline gives CDR1 MNHEY, CDR2 SVGAGI. This receptor was identified in an adult in good health. The rearrangement uses TRBV6-5 and TRBJ2-3, with TRBD2 as a possible D gene (5 bases). This specimen was peripheral blood, taken on day 0 of AZD1222 vaccination. The chain's CDR3 is CASSSRVSTDTQYF. The CDR3 DNA follows: TGTGCCAGCAGTTCGAGGGTGAGCACAGATACGCAGTATTTT.